The rows below give T cell receptor beta chains drawn from one sample of a study of cytomegalovirus exposure and HLA in healthy donors. Assay used: immunoSEQ multiplex PCR; TCRdb lists only in-frame clones, some missing. The table shows 200,000 or so clones, with around 73% occurring only once. Sequencing input: PBMCs. The receptors shown here come from a male donor in good health and CMV-seronegative. Each CDR3 is given with its conserved first and last residue. Only some rows state a clone size, as once, few, many or a class for expanded clones.

>TRBV10-2|.
CASAPSTGGTEAFF
>TRBV4-1|.
CASSQAYVEGSDTF
>TRBV6-4|once
CASTLLYEQYF
>TRBV6-5|.
CASRKASGSVGEQYF
>TRBV5-1|once
CASSLTSGRAVSYNEQFF
>TRBV10-2|.
CASSPFYEQYF
>TRBV6-1|.
CASSFEVRQPQHF
>TRBV27|.
CASSLVRGPGEYTF
>TRBV2|few
CASRASYEQYF
>TRBV28|.
CASRRQGGSYEQYF
>TRBV18|.
CASSLGLAGSSYNEQFF